This is a list of T cell receptor beta chains from one sample in a study of blood T cell repertoires in COVID-19. Measured with immunoSEQ multiplex PCR; TCRdb has only the in-frame clones, and not every one. The sample lists fewer than 400,000 clones; over 85% were seen once. The sample was peripheral blood. Receptors were obtained from a woman aged 25 to 45 with COVID-19, enrolled during active disease. CDR3s include the opening cysteine and the closing phenylalanine or tryptophan. Each record gives: CDR3 protein, CDR3 DNA, D gene, clone size, J gene, V gene. The D gene is left open where the match is weak. A row's size may be missing; if present it is once, few, many or a size class.

CSVESGGFPNEQFF | TGCAGCGTTGAATCGGGGGGGTTCCCCAATGAGCAGTTCTTC | TRBD2 | . | TRBJ2-1 | TRBV29-1
CASSPRDREDSPLHF | TGTGCCAGCAGCCCCAGGGACAGGGAGGATTCACCCCTCCACTTT | TRBD1 | . | TRBJ1-6 | TRBV11-3
CASSQAGPSGNTIYF | TGTGCCAGCAGCCAGGCGGGGCCCTCTGGAAACACCATATATTTT | . | . | TRBJ1-3 | TRBV3-1/TRBV3-2
CASSGDRPTEAFF | TGCGCCAGCAGCGGTGACAGGCCCACTGAAGCTTTCTTT | . | . | TRBJ1-1 | TRBV5-1
CASSPMNNSPLHF | TGTGCCAGCAGCCCTATGAATAATTCACCCCTCCACTTT | . | . | TRBJ1-6 | TRBV2
CASSFQGRTEAFF | TGTGCCAGCAGCTTCCAGGGAAGGACTGAAGCTTTCTTT | . | . | TRBJ1-1 | TRBV5-5
CASSLTSGPYNEQFF | TGTGCCAGCAGCTTAACTAGCGGGCCTTACAATGAGCAGTTCTTC | TRBD2 | . | TRBJ2-1 | TRBV7-3
CASRARGHVNSPLHF | TGTGCCAGCAGGGCCCGAGGACACGTTAATTCACCCCTCCACTTT | . | . | TRBJ1-6 | TRBV2
CASSLGGGGPDTQYF | TGTGCCAGCAGCTTAGGGGGCGGGGGCCCAGATACGCAGTATTTT | . | . | TRBJ2-3 | TRBV7-2
CATSDSRNTGELFF | TGTGCCACCAGTGATTCGCGGAACACCGGGGAGCTGTTTTTT | . | . | TRBJ2-2 | TRBV24-1
CASSWGWVGTEAFF | TGTGCCAGCAGCTGGGGCTGGGTGGGCACTGAAGCTTTCTTT | . | . | TRBJ1-1 | TRBV5-6
CASSWTAGGTEAFF | TGTGCCAGCAGTTGGACAGCCGGTGGCACTGAAGCTTTCTTT | . | . | TRBJ1-1 | TRBV2
CASSFRDRGFGVSGNTIYF | TGTGCCAGCAGCTTCCGGGACAGGGGGTTTGGCGTCTCTGGAAACACCATATATTTT | TRBD1 | . | TRBJ1-3 | TRBV4-2
CASVKDRGTYGYTF | TGTGCCAGCGTGAAGGACAGGGGAACCTATGGCTACACCTTC | TRBD1 | . | TRBJ1-2 | TRBV7-2
CSASTDTTGNTIYF | TGCAGTGCTAGTACGGACACAACTGGAAACACCATATATTTT | . | . | TRBJ1-3 | TRBV20-1
CASSERVESSPLHF | TGTGCCAGCAGTGAGAGGGTGGAAAGTTCACCCCTCCACTTT | . | . | TRBJ1-6 | TRBV6-1
CASSRGAGNPDTQYF | TGTGCCAGCAGTCGGGGGGCAGGGAACCCAGATACGCAGTATTTT | . | once | TRBJ2-3 | TRBV6-5
CASSQTRGGFIQYF | TGTGCCAGCAGCCAAACGCGGGGGGGCTTCATTCAGTACTTC | TRBD2 | . | TRBJ2-4 | TRBV3-1/TRBV3-2
CASSLGGTGSHEQFF | TGTGCCAGCAGCTTAGGCGGGACAGGGTCTCATGAGCAGTTCTTC | TRBD1 | . | TRBJ2-1 | TRBV7-3
CASSRGQGTGYTF | TGTGCCAGCAGTCGAGGACAGGGGACTGGCTACACCTTC | TRBD1 | . | TRBJ1-2 | TRBV6-5
CASKHDGRANGYTF | TGTGCCAGCAAGCATGATGGCAGGGCAAACGGCTACACCTTC | . | few | TRBJ1-2 | TRBV6-5
CSAIGADEQFF | TGCAGCGCCATAGGGGCGGATGAGCAGTTCTTC | . | . | TRBJ2-1 | TRBV29-1
CASSAGNTGELFF | TGTGCCAGCAGCGCCGGGAACACCGGGGAGCTGTTTTTT | . | once | TRBJ2-2 | TRBV5-4
CVRREGTCYSTDTQYF | TGTGTCAGAAGAGAGGGGACATGCTATAGCACAGATACGCAGTATTTT | . | . | TRBJ2-3 | TRBV7-5
CASSLRGETQYF | TGTGCCAGCAGCCTACGGGGGGAGACCCAGTACTTC | . | . | TRBJ2-5 | TRBV12-3/TRBV12-4
CASSYSGNYDTEAFF | TGTGCCAGCAGTTACTCTGGAAACTACGACACTGAAGCTTTCTTT | . | . | TRBJ1-1 | TRBV6-5
CASSRGSGTEETQYF | TGTGCCAGCTCACGTGGCTCCGGGACAGAAGAGACCCAGTACTTC | TRBD1 | . | TRBJ2-5 | TRBV18
CASRQGTGRRLREKLFF | TGTGCCAGCAGACAAGGGACAGGGAGGCGCCTACGAGAAAAACTGTTTTTT | TRBD1 | . | TRBJ1-4 | TRBV5-8
CSAWTYNEQFF | TGCAGCGCCTGGACTTACAATGAGCAGTTCTTC | . | . | TRBJ2-1 | TRBV29-1
CASSARDLETQYF | TGTGCCAGCAGCGCCAGGGACTTGGAGACCCAGTACTTC | . | . | TRBJ2-5 | TRBV9
CASSLTRTGLYNEQFF | TGTGCCAGCAGCCTTACACGGACTGGGCTGTACAATGAGCAGTTCTTC | . | . | TRBJ2-1 | TRBV3-1/TRBV3-2
CAISPGLNTEAFF | TGTGCCATCAGCCCAGGGTTGAACACTGAAGCTTTCTTT | . | . | TRBJ1-1 | TRBV10-3
CASRQGGQEGYTF | TGTGCCAGCAGACAAGGGGGACAGGAAGGCTACACCTTC | TRBD1 | few | TRBJ1-2 | TRBV6-5
CASSQTTGMSQYF | TGCGCCAGCAGCCAAACAACAGGAATGTCGCAGTATTTT | . | . | TRBJ2-3 | TRBV4-1
CASSRGGLAKNIQYF | TGTGCCAGCAGCCGAGGAGGCCTAGCCAAAAACATTCAGTACTTC | . | . | TRBJ2-4 | TRBV7-8
CASSGFLGQGNQPQHF | TGTGCCAGCAGTGGATTTTTGGGGCAGGGCAATCAGCCCCAGCATTTT | . | . | TRBJ1-5 | TRBV2
CASSFTPPRGGYTF | TGTGCCAGCAGCTTTACACCGCCCAGGGGGGGCTACACCTTC | TRBD1 | few | TRBJ1-2 | TRBV5-6
CASSPGTSGTTGELFF | TGTGCCAGTAGTCCGGGGACTAGCGGAACCACCGGGGAGCTGTTTTTT | TRBD2 | . | TRBJ2-2 | TRBV19
CATSAGGGGITGELFF | TGTGCCACCAGTGCAGGAGGGGGCGGGATAACCGGGGAGCTGTTTTTT | . | . | TRBJ2-2 | TRBV24-1
CASSQVDSGGGASRETQYF | TGTGCCAGCAGCCAAGTTGATTCGGGCGGGGGGGCCTCTCGAGAGACCCAGTACTTC | TRBD2 | . | TRBJ2-5 | TRBV3-1/TRBV3-2
CASSLAVVGDTQYF | TGCGCCAGCAGTCTAGCGGTGGTAGGAGATACGCAGTATTTT | TRBD2 | . | TRBJ2-3 | TRBV5-1
CASSPLPTGSNYGYTF | TGTGCCAGCTCACCCCTCCCGACAGGCTCTAACTATGGCTACACCTTC | . | . | TRBJ1-2 | TRBV18
CAISESFKNIQYF | TGTGCCATCAGTGAGTCCTTTAAAAACATTCAGTACTTC | . | . | TRBJ2-4 | TRBV10-3
CASSEGWTGNGYTF | TGTGCCAGCAGCGAGGGATGGACAGGGAATGGCTACACCTTC | TRBD1 | . | TRBJ1-2 | TRBV9
CASSPPGQGRTEAFF | TGTGCCAGCAGTCCACCGGGACAGGGGAGGACTGAAGCTTTCTTT | TRBD1 | . | TRBJ1-1 | TRBV28
CASSAGAGNTIYF | TGCGCCAGCAGCGCAGGGGCTGGAAACACCATATATTTT | . | . | TRBJ1-3 | TRBV5-1
CASSLFRGEGYTF | TGTGCCAGCAGCTTATTTCGGGGGGAGGGCTACACCTTC | . | . | TRBJ1-2 | TRBV7-2
CASSTGLAGGNTQYF | TGTGCCAGCAGCACGGGACTAGCGGGGGGGAATACGCAGTATTTT | TRBD2 | . | TRBJ2-3 | TRBV7-8
CASSDRGINNEQFF | TGTGCCAGCAGTGACAGGGGGATCAACAATGAGCAGTTCTTC | TRBD1 | . | TRBJ2-1 | TRBV6-1
CASSLGNSEGYTF | TGTGCCAGCAGCTTAGGGAACAGTGAGGGCTACACCTTC | . | . | TRBJ1-2 | TRBV7-2
CASSPRTGLNEKLFF | TGTGCCAGCAGCCCCCGGACAGGTTTAAATGAAAAACTGTTTTTT | TRBD1 | . | TRBJ1-4 | TRBV9
CASSQAFASGDTQYF | TGTGCCAGCAGCCAAGCGTTTGCTAGCGGGGATACGCAGTATTTT | TRBD2 | . | TRBJ2-3 | TRBV3-1/TRBV3-2